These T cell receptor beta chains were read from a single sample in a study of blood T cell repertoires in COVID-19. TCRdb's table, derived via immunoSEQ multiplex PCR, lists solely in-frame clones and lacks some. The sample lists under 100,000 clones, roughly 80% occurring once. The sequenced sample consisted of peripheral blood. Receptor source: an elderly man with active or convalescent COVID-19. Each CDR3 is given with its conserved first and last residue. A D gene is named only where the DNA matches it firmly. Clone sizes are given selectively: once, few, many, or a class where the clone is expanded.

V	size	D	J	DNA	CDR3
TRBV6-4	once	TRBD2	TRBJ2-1	TGTGCCAGCAGTGTGGCGGGGGGGCCGTACAATGAGCAGTTCTTC	CASSVAGGPYNEQFF
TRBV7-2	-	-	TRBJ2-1	TGTGCCAGCAGCTTAGTCGCAGGGTTCACCTACAATGAGCAGTTCTTC	CASSLVAGFTYNEQFF
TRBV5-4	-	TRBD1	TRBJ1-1	TGTGCCAGCAGCGGGGACAGGTCAACTACCACTGAAGCTTTCTTT	CASSGDRSTTTEAFF
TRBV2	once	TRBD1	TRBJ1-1	TGTGCCAGCAGATTGACAGGGACGGAGAACACTGAAGCTTTCTTT	CASRLTGTENTEAFF
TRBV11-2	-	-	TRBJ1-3	TGTGCCAGCAGCTTAGGTCGGGACAAATCTGGAAACACCATATATTTT	CASSLGRDKSGNTIYF
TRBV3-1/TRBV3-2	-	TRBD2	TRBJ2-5	TGTGCCAGCAGGCGGGGACTAGCGGGGTTCGGGGCGGAGACCCAGTACTTC	CASRRGLAGFGAETQYF
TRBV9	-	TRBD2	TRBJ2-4	TGTGCCAGCAGCGCCGCTAGCGGGGGGGCAAACATTCAGTACTTC	CASSAASGGANIQYF
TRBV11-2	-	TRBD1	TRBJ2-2	TGTGCCAGCACGGGGCAGGGGGAGACCGGGGAGCTGTTTTTT	CASTGQGETGELFF
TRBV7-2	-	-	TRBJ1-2	TGTGCCAGCAGCTTACCAGGGGCTAACTATGGCTACACCTTC	CASSLPGANYGYTF
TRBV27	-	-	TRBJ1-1	TGTGCCAGCAGTTTACGACTGACGAACACTGAAGCTTTCTTT	CASSLRLTNTEAFF
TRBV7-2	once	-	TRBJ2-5	TGTGCCAGCACCCAGGAGGGCCAGAGGGAGACCCAGTACTTC	CASTQEGQRETQYF
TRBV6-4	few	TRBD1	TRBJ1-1	TGTGCCAGCAGTGACTCCGTGGACAGGGGGCGAGCTGAAGCTTTCTTT	CASSDSVDRGRAEAFF
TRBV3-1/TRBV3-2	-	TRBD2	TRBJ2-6	TGTGCCAGCAGCCCCCTTTTGAGTAGCGGGGCCTCTGGGGCCAACGTCCTGACTTTC	CASSPLLSSGASGANVLTF
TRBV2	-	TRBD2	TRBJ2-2	TGTGCCAGCGCTACCGGGACTAGGAACACCGGGGAGCTGTTTTTT	CASATGTRNTGELFF
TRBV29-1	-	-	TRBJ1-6	TGCAGCGTTGGGACAGAGTATAATTCACCCCTCCACTTT	CSVGTEYNSPLHF
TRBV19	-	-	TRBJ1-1	TGTGCCAGTAGTATATTAGGGGGTGCTTTCTTT	CASSILGGAFF
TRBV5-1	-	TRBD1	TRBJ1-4	TGCGCCAGCAGCACAACAGGGGACGAAAAACTGTTTTTT	CASSTTGDEKLFF
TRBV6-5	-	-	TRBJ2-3	TGTGCCAGCAGTCTTAGTACGCAGTATTTT	CASSLSTQYF
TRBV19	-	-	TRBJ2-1	TGTGCCAGTAGTAGAACCAACCTCCAGGGAAATGAGCAGTTCTTC	CASSRTNLQGNEQFF
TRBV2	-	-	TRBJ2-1	TGTGCCTCCCAGGGCTCCTCCTACAATGAGCAGTTCTTC	CASQGSSYNEQFF
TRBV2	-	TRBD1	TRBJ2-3	TGTGCCAGCAGGAGGACAGGCGCCACAGATACGCAGTATTTT	CASRRTGATDTQYF
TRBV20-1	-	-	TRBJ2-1	TGCAGTGCTACGTACGGTGAGCAGTTCTTC	CSATYGEQFF
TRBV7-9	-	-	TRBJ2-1	TGTGCCAGCAGCTTGGGCCAAAATGAGCAGTTCTTC	CASSLGQNEQFF
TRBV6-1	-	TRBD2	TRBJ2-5	TGTGCCAGCAGTGATGGGAGGACTAGCGGGGCTAGGGAGACCCAGTACTTC	CASSDGRTSGARETQYF
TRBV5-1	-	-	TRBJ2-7	TGCGCCAGCAGCTTGATACAGGGTGCCTACGAGCAGTACTTC	CASSLIQGAYEQYF
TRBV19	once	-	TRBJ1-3	TGTGCCAGTAGTATCAGAGGCTCTGGAAACACCATATATTTT	CASSIRGSGNTIYF
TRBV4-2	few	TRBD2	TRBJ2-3	TGTGCCAGCAGCCAAGATAGGCGGGGGGGCACAGATACGCAGTATTTT	CASSQDRRGGTDTQYF
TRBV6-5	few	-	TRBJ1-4	TGTGCCAGCAGGAGGGGGATCAGCACGGAAAAACTGTTTTTT	CASRRGISTEKLFF
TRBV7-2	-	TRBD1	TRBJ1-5	TGTGCCAGCAGCCCCGGACAGGGAAATCAGCCCCAGCATTTT	CASSPGQGNQPQHF
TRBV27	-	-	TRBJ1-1	TGTGCCAGCAGTCAACCGGGGTCTGAAGCTTTCTTT	CASSQPGSEAFF
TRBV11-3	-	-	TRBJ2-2	TGTGCCAGCAGCCCCGCAAAATCGGGGGGCCCGGACACCGGGGAGCTGTTTTTT	CASSPAKSGGPDTGELFF
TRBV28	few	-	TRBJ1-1	TGTGCCAGCAGTTCGACAGGACTTACTGAAGCTTTCTTT	CASSSTGLTEAFF
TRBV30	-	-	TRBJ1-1	TGTGCCTGGGCAACAGGGAGTGAAGCTTTCTTT	CAWATGSEAFF
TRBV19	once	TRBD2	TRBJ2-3	TGTGCCAGTAGGCCCAGCGGGGGGAGGACAGATACGCAGTATTTT	CASRPSGGRTDTQYF
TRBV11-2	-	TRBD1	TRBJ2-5	TGTGCCAGCAGCCGAACAGGGGGCAGAGAGACCCAGTACTTC	CASSRTGGRETQYF
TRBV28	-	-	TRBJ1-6	TGTGCCAGCAGTGCGGCGGTTAATAATTCACCCCTCCACTTT	CASSAAVNNSPLHF
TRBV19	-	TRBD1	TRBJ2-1	TGTGCCAGTAGCCTGACAGGGCCTAGTAACAATGAGCAGTTCTTC	CASSLTGPSNNEQFF
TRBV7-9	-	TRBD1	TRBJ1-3	TGTGCCAGCAGCTTAGAGAGGGAAAAGACAGGGGAACACACCATATATTTT	CASSLEREKTGEHTIYF
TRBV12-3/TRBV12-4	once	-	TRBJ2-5	TGTGCCAGCAGTCCCCGACAGGTGGGGGCCCAGTACTTC	CASSPRQVGAQYF
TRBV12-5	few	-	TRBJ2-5	TGTGCTAGTGGCTCCGGGAACAGCGGTGAGACCCAGTACTTC	CASGSGNSGETQYF
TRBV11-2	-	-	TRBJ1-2	TGTGCCAGCAGCAGTATATTCACAGCCACCCCATATGGCTACACCTTC	CASSSIFTATPYGYTF
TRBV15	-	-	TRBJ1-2	TGTGCCACCAGCGCCGTGCCAGCGCCGGTTTCAGGGCTACTCTTAACTAACTATGGCTACACCTTC	CATSAVPAPVSGLLLTNYGYTF
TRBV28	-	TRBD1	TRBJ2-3	TGTGCCAGCAGTTTCGCCGGGACAGGGACAGATACGCAGTATTTT	CASSFAGTGTDTQYF
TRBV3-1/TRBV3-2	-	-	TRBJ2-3	TGTGCCAGCAGCCAAGCCGCGCGCGGCACAGATACGCAGTATTTT	CASSQAARGTDTQYF
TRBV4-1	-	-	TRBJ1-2	TGCGCCAGCAGCCACCTTTTTTCTAGGGGGGGGCACGACTATGGCTACACCTTC	CASSHLFSRGGHDYGYTF
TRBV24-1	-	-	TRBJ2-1	TGTGCCACCAGTGATGAGGTTAATGAGCAGTTCTTC	CATSDEVNEQFF
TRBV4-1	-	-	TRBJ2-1	TGCGCCAGCAGCCCCTCCGTCTCCTGGGGGGAATCTGAGCAGTTCTTC	CASSPSVSWGESEQFF
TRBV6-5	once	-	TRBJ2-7	TGTGCCAGCAGTTACAGGGGTGGGCGGCAGTACTTC	CASSYRGGRQYF
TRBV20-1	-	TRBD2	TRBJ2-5	TGCAGTGCTAGTCCCCCGGGACTAGCGGAGACCCAGTACTTC	CSASPPGLAETQYF
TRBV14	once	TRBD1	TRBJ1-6	TGTGCCAGCAGCCGATTCGGGACAGGGGACTCACCCCTCCACTTT	CASSRFGTGDSPLHF
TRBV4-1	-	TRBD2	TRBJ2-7	TGCGCCAGCAGCCAAGATCGGGGACTAGAAACAAGAGAGCAGTACTTC	CASSQDRGLETREQYF
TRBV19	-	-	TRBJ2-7	TGTGCCAGTAGTATAAGCGTTAGATCCTACGAGCAGTACTTC	CASSISVRSYEQYF
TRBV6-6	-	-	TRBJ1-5	TGTGCCAGCAGTCCAAGTCGAGGGGGAATCGGGAGCAATCAGCCCCAGCATTTT	CASSPSRGGIGSNQPQHF
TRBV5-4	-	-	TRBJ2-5	TGTGCCAGCAGTTCCCGACTCCCGCGCACTCGGGAGACCCAGTACTTC	CASSSRLPRTRETQYF
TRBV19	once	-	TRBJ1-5	TGTGCCAGTAGTATGATCAGTGCGGCGGAACATAGCAATCAGCCCCAGCATTTT	CASSMISAAEHSNQPQHF
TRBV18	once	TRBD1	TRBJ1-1	TGTGCCAGCTCAAGACAGGGGGGGAACACTGAAGCTTTCTTT	CASSRQGGNTEAFF
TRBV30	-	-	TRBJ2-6	TGTGCCTGGACCTCCCCAGGGGCTGGGGCCAACGTCCTGACTTTC	CAWTSPGAGANVLTF
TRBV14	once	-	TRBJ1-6	TGTGCCAGCAGCCAACTGGTTGGCAATTCACCCCTCCACTTT	CASSQLVGNSPLHF
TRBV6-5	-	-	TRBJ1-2	TGTGCCAGCAGCACCAGACTAGCTAACTATGGCTACACCTTC	CASSTRLANYGYTF